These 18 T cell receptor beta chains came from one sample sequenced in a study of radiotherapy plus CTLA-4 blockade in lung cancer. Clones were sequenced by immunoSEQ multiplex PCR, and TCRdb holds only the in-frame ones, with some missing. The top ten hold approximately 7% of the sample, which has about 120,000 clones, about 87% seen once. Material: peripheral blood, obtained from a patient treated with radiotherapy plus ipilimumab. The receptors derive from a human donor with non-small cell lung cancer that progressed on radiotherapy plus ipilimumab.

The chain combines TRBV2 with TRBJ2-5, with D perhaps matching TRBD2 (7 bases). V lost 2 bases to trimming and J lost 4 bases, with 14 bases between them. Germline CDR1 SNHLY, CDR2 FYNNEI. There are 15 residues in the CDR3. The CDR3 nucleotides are TGTGCCAGCAGTGAAAAGAGGGGGGGGATAGAGACCCAGTACTTC. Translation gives CASSEKRGGIETQYF.

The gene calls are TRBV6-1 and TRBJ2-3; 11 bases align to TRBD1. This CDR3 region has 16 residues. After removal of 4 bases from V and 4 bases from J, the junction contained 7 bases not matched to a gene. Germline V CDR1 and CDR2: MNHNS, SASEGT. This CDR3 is CASSAHGQGAADTQYF. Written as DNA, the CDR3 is TGTGCCAGCAGTGCTCACGGACAGGGGGCTGCAGATACGCAGTATTTT.

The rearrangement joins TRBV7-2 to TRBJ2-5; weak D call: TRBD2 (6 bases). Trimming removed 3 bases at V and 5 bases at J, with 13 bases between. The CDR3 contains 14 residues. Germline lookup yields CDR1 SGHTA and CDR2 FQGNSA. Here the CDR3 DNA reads TGTGCCAGCAGCTTCGACTGGGGGAGGGAGACCCAGTACTTC. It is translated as CASSFDWGRETQYF.

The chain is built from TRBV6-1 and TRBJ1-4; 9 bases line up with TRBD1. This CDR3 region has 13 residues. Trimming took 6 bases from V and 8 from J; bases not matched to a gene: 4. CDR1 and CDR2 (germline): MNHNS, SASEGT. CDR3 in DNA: TGTGCCAGCAGCAAGACAGGGGGGGAAAAACTGTTTTTT. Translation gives CASSKTGGEKLFF.

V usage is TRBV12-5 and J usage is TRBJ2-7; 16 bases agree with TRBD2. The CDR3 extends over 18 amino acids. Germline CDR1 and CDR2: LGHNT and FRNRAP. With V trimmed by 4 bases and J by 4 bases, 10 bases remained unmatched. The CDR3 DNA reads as TGTGCTAGTGGTTCGTCCGGGACTAGCGGGAGGGCCCGTTACGAGCAGTACTTC. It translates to CASGSSGTSGRARYEQYF.

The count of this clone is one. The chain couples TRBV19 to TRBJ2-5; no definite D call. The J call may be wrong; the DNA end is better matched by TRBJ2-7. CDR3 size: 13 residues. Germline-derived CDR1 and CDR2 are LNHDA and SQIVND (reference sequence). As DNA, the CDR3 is TGTGCCAGTGGCACGAGGAGCTCCTACGAGCAGTACTTC. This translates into CASGTRSSYEQYF.

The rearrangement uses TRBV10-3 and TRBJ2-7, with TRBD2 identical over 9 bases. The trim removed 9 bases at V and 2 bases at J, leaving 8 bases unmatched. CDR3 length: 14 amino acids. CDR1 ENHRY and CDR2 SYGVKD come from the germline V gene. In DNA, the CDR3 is TGTGCCATTGTTAGCGGGAGTGGGACCTACGAGCAGTACTTC. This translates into CAIVSGSGTYEQYF.

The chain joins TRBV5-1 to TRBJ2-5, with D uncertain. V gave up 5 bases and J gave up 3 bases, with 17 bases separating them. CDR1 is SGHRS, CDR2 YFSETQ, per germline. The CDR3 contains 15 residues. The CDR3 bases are TGCGCCAGCAGAACTGCGTTCGGAATGGAAGAGACCCAGTACTTC. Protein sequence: CASRTAFGMEETQYF.

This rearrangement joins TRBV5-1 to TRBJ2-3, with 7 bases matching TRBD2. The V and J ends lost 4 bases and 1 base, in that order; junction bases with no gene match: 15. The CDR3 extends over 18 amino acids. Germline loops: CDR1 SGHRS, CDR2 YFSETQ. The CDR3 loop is CASSHGQKAGWGTDTQYF. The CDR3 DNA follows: TGCGCCAGCAGCCACGGCCAAAAAGCGGGATGGGGCACAGATACGCAGTATTTT.

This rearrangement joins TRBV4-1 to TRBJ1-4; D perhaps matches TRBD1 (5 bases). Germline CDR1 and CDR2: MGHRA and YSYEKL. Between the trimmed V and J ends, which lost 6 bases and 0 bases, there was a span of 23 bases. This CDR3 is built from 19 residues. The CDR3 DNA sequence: TGCGCCAGCAGTCAAATCCCCATTCTGTCGGGACCAACTAATGAAAAACTGTTTTTT. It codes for CASSQIPILSGPTNEKLFF.

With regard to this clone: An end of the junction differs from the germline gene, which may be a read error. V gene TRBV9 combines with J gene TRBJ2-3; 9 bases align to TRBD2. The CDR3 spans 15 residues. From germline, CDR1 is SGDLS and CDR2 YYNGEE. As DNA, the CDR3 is TGTGCCAGCAGTGTAGCGGGAGTGTCCGGGGATACGCAGTATTTT. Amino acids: CASSVAGVSGDTQYF.

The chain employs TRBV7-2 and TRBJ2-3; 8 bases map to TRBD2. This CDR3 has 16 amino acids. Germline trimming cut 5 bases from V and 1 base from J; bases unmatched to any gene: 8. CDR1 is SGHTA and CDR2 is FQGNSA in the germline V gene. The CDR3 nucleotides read TGTGCCAGCAGCCAATATAGCGGGACTCGCACAGATACGCAGTATTTT. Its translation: CASSQYSGTRTDTQYF. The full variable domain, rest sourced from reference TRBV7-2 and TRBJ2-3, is GAGVSQSPSNKVTEKGKDVELRCDPISGHTALYWYRQSLGQGLEFLIYFQGNSAPDKSGLPSDRFSAERTGGSVSTLTIQRTQQEDSAVYLCASSQYSGTRTDTQYFGPGTRLTVL.

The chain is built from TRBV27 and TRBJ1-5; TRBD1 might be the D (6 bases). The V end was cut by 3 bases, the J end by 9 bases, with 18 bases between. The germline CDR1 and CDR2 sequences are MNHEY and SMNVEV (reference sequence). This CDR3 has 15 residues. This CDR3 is CASSFRKQGGGPQHF. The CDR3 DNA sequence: TGTGCCAGCAGTTTTCGTAAACAGGGTGGCGGGCCCCAGCATTTT.

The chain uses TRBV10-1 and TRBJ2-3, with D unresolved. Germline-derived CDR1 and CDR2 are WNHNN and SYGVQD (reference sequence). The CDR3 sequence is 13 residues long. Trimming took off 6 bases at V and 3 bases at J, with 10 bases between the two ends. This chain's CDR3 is CASRPDGTDTQYF. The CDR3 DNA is TGCGCCAGCAGACCGGACGGGACAGATACGCAGTATTTT.

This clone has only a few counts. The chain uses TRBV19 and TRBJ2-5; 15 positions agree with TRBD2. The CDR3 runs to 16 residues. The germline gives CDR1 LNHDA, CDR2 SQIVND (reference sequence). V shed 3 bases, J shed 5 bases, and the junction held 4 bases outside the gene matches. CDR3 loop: CASSIGTSGRLETQYF. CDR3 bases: TGTGCCAGTAGTATTGGGACTAGCGGGAGGTTGGAGACCCAGTACTTC.

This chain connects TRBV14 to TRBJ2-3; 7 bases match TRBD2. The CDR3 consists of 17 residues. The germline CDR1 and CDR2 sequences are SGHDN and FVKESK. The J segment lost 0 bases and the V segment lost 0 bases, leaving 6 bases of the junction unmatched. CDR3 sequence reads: CASSQDTSGTSTDTQYF. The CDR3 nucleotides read TGTGCCAGCAGCCAAGACACGAGCGGGACCAGCACAGATACGCAGTATTTT.

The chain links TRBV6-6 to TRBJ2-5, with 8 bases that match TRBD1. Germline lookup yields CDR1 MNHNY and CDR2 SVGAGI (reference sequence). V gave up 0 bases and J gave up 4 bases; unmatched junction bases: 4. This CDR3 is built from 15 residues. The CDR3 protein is CASSYSPGGGETQYF. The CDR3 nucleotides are TGTGCCAGCAGTTACTCGCCAGGGGGCGGAGAGACCCAGTACTTC.

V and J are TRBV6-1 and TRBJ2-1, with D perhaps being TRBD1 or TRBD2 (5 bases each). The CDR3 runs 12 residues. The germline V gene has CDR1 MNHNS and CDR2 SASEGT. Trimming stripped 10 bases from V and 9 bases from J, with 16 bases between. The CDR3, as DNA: TGTGCCACAGTATGGGGGAGCAGTGAGCAGTTCTTC. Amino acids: CATVWGSSEQFF.